The sequence of this T cell receptor beta chain was determined in a study of STAT5B mutations in CD4+ large granular lymphocyte leukemia. Study-wide points: The CD4+ versus CD8+ T-LGLL clonality difference may reflect limited sample size.

Original data processing: Lowest detectable productive clonotype frequency was 2.59 x 10-5. Using immunoSEQ multiplex PCR, the repertoire was profiled, and TCRdb retains in-frame clones only, with some absent. V, J and clone size derive from that table, while D and trimming were established from the DNA sequence. The profile shows 20,000 to 25,000 clones, around 75% of them singletons. Details on this clone: Its cognate antigen is unknown.

Trimming removed 5 bases at V and 3 bases at J, with 16 bases between. Per germline, CDR1 SEHNR and CDR2 FQNEAQ (reference sequence). This CDR3 has 16 residues. The chain uses TRBV7-9 and TRBJ1-4, with D possibly matching TRBD1 (6 bases). The sequencing input was CD4+ T cells from blood buffy coats. This clonotype originated in a human donor in good health. The CDR3 is CASSPRGGAANEKLFF. CDR3 DNA: TGTGCCAGCAGCCCCCGAGGGGGGGCGGCTAATGAAAAACTGTTTTTT.